The 28 T cell receptor beta chains below come from one sample, sequenced in a study of STAT5B mutations in CD4+ large granular lymphocyte leukemia. This table comes from immunoSEQ multiplex PCR, and its TCRdb copy is limited to in-frame clones, with some not included. The table includes approximately 33,000 clones, 69% detected once. The sequenced sample consisted of CD4+ T cells from blood buffy coats. These receptors were taken from a human donor in good health.

The chain combines TRBV6-1 with TRBJ2-7; D uncertain. V was clipped by 2 bases and J by 3 bases, with 11 bases between them. The CDR3 loop spans 14 amino acids. Germline CDR1 is MNHNS and CDR2 is SASEGT. CDR3 sequence: CASSEFFPSYEQYF. The CDR3 DNA reads as TGTGCCAGCAGTGAATTCTTCCCCAGCTACGAGCAGTACTTC.

This chain links TRBV4-1 with TRBJ2-1; TRBD1 matches at 8 bases. The CDR3 has 16 amino acids. From germline, CDR1 is MGHRA and CDR2 YSYEKL. Losses at the gene ends were 0 bases for V and 4 bases for J; bases not matched to a gene: 5. CDR3 region: CASSQDPGGGYNEQFF. The CDR3 DNA reads TGCGCCAGCAGCCAAGATCCAGGGGGCGGGTACAATGAGCAGTTCTTC.

The V call is TRBV5-1, the J call TRBJ2-3; TRBD1 aligns across 9 bases. This CDR3 comprises 16 residues. Trimming took 4 bases from V and 0 from J; bases not matched to a gene: 6. Germline CDR1 reads SGHRS; CDR2 reads YFSETQ. This CDR3 reads CASSTAGTGSTDTQYF. CDR3 DNA sequence: TGCGCCAGCAGCACCGCCGGGACAGGGAGCACAGATACGCAGTATTTT.

The chain employs TRBV10-3 and TRBJ2-3, with 11 bases matching TRBD2. The V gene end was trimmed by 0 bases and the J gene end by 4 bases; junction bases not matched to a gene: 9. CDR3 length: 18 residues. Germline V gene lookup returns CDR1 ENHRY and CDR2 SYGVKD. The CDR3 coding sequence is TGTGCCATCAGTGAGTCTAGTAGCGGGGGGGCCCGGGCAGATACGCAGTATTTT. Encoded protein: CAISESSSGGARADTQYF.

This chain links TRBV7-2 with TRBJ2-7; 8 bases are a match to TRBD2. Losses at the gene ends were 2 bases for V and 4 bases for J; bases not matched to a gene: 7. The CDR3 sequence is 15 residues long. The germline CDR1 and CDR2 sequences are SGHTA and FQGNSA. The CDR3 DNA reads as TGTGCCAGCAGCTTACGAGGGCGGGGGGTATACGAGCAGTACTTC. Protein product: CASSLRGRGVYEQYF.

Only a few counts were recorded for this clone. The V gene is TRBV6-5, the J gene TRBJ1-3, with a possible D match to TRBD1 (5 bases). Trimming stripped 0 bases from V and 0 bases from J, with 9 bases between. The CDR3 is 16 amino acids. From germline, CDR1 is MNHEY and CDR2 SVGAGI. CDR3: CASSYSRQNSGNTIYF. For the CDR3, the DNA is TGTGCCAGCAGTTACTCCCGACAGAACTCTGGAAACACCATATATTTT.

This clone was observed a single time. V gene TRBV9 combines with J gene TRBJ2-1; unclear D gene. V lost 4 bases and J 0 bases, leaving 14 bases between the germline ends. The germline CDR1 and CDR2 sequences are SGDLS and YYNGEE. This CDR3 spans 16 amino acids. In DNA form, the CDR3 reads TGTGCCAGCAGCCTCCTTCTATCGAGCTCCTACAATGAGCAGTTCTTC. Residues: CASSLLLSSSYNEQFF. The entire variable domain, with the rest obtained from reference TRBV9 and TRBJ2-1, is as follows: DSGVTQTPKHLITATGQRVTLRCSPRSGDLSVYWYQQSLDQGLQFLIQYYNGEERAKGNILERFSAQQFPDLHSELNLSSLELGDSALYFCASSLLLSSSYNEQFFGPGTRLTVL.

This clone showed up just once. The V and J genes are TRBV7-6 and TRBJ1-2, with D unclear. V dropped 6 bases and J dropped 0 bases, with 17 bases sitting between them. This CDR3 has 16 residues. Germline V lookup: CDR1 SGHVS, CDR2 FNYEAQ. The CDR3 region has the DNA TGTGCCAGCAGACAGACCGAAGAGCCTTCTAACTATGGCTACACCTTC. Residues: CASRQTEEPSNYGYTF.

The J gene is TRBJ2-1, the V gene TRBV2, with a tentative D call TRBD2 (7 bases). CDR1 is SNHLY and CDR2 is FYNNEI in the germline V gene. This CDR3 contains 12 residues. V was pared by 8 bases and J by 4 bases, with 9 bases between. CDR3 region: CASAGAYNEQFF. The DNA for the CDR3 is TGTGCCAGCGCGGGGGCTTACAATGAGCAGTTCTTC.

This clone was recorded once. The V and J genes are TRBV11-2 and TRBJ2-6, with 11 nucleotides matching TRBD1. J gave up 1 base and V 2 bases, and 4 bases lay outside the gene matches. Germline CDR1 and CDR2: SGHAT and FQNNGV. The CDR3 has 18 residues. CDR3 DNA: TGTGCCAGCAGCTTACAGGGACAGGGGGTATCTGGGGCCAACGTCCTGACTTTC. It translates to CASSLQGQGVSGANVLTF.

The J gene is TRBJ2-7, the V gene TRBV2; the D is unclear. The V gene lost 4 bases and the J gene lost 3 bases, with 4 bases spanning the gap. The CDR3 runs 11 residues. The germline V gene has CDR1 SNHLY and CDR2 FYNNEI. As DNA, the CDR3 is TGTGCCAGCAGTGTTCACTACGAGCAGTACTTC. Amino acids: CASSVHYEQYF.

This chain joins TRBV7-2 and TRBJ2-5, with a possible D match to TRBD2 (5 bases). Germline CDR1 is SGHTA and CDR2 is FQGNSA. CDR3 length: 14 residues. V shed 1 base and J shed 5 bases, with 11 bases lying between them. CDR3 sequence (DNA): TGTGCCAGCAGCTTAGGCGTGGGAGTGGAGACCCAGTACTTC. Amino acids: CASSLGVGVETQYF.

This chain joins TRBV6-5 and TRBJ2-7, with unresolved D. Germline V CDR1 and CDR2: MNHEY, SVGAGI. V was cut by 7 bases and J by 2 bases, with 15 bases left in between. This CDR3 has 14 residues. The CDR3 DNA follows: TGTGCCAGCAAAATAGGAGCCAACGCCTACGAGCAGTACTTC. Amino acids: CASKIGANAYEQYF.

The gene calls are TRBV6-1 and TRBJ2-7; no definite D call. The germline V and J ends were trimmed by 6 bases and 1 base, with 7 bases remaining between them. CDR1 is MNHNS, CDR2 SASEGT, per germline. CDR3 length: 12 amino acids. CDR3 protein: CASRFSSYEQYF. The DNA of the CDR3 is TGTGCCAGCAGGTTTTCTTCCTACGAGCAGTACTTC.

This clone has just one count. The chain links TRBV6-5 to TRBJ2-3, with 8 bases matching TRBD2. The CDR3 sequence is 15 residues long. V was clipped by 4 bases and J by 5 bases; unmatched bases: 8. The germline V gene encodes CDR1 MNHEY and CDR2 SVGAGI. CDR3 nucleotides: TGTGCCAGCAGTTCAACGGGGGGGCCAGGAGATACGCAGTATTTT. Its translation: CASSSTGGPGDTQYF.

The chain is built from TRBV7-2 and TRBJ2-3; D gene unclear. CDR1 and CDR2 (germline): SGHTA, FQGNSA. The germline V and J ends were trimmed by 2 bases and 3 bases, with 6 bases remaining between them. The CDR3 loop spans 13 amino acids. CDR3 protein: CASSLFATDTQYF. For the CDR3, the DNA is TGTGCCAGCAGCTTATTTGCGACAGATACGCAGTATTTT. The whole variable domain, filled in from reference TRBV7-2 and TRBJ2-3, reads GAGVSQSPSNKVTEKGKDVELRCDPISGHTALYWYRQSLGQGLEFLIYFQGNSAPDKSGLPSDRFSAERTGGSVSTLTIQRTQQEDSAVYLCASSLFATDTQYFGPGTRLTVL.

The V gene is TRBV2, the J gene TRBJ2-5; 11 nucleotides match TRBD1. The CDR3 is 14 residues long. V shed 7 bases and J 5 bases; nucleotides not matched to a gene: 6. The V gene's germline CDR1 is SNHLY and CDR2 FYNNEI. Written as DNA, the CDR3 is TGTGCCAGCACTTGGACAGGGGGCGGGGAGACCCAGTACTTC. Amino acid sequence: CASTWTGGGETQYF.

The rearrangement joins TRBV18 to TRBJ2-7; tentatively, D is TRBD1 or TRBD2 (5 bases each). V dropped 4 bases and J dropped 2 bases, with 15 bases sitting between them. This CDR3 comprises 15 residues. CDR1 is KGHSH and CDR2 is LQKENI in the germline V gene. The CDR3 DNA reads as TGTGCCAGCTCACTGGGACCCGACACCGCCTACGAGCAGTACTTC. Amino acid sequence: CASSLGPDTAYEQYF.

The gene calls are TRBV9 and TRBJ2-2, with 10 positions matching TRBD1. Germline V lookup: CDR1 SGDLS, CDR2 YYNGEE. The CDR3 spans 19 residues. Unmatched junction bases numbered 14, after V lost 2 bases and J lost 4 bases. Here the CDR3 DNA reads TGTGCCAGCAGCGTGTTGCCCCTTGGACAGGGGGTCCCCACCGGGGAGCTGTTTTTT. Its protein is CASSVLPLGQGVPTGELFF.

This clone was recorded once. The chain recombines TRBV28 with TRBJ1-5; D not resolved. Germline-derived CDR1 and CDR2 are MDHEN and SYDVKM. V was clipped by 5 bases and J by 1 base, with 9 bases between them. The CDR3 extends over 14 amino acids. The DNA for the CDR3 is TGTGCCAGCAGTGCGGAGATAAGCAATCAGCCCCAGCATTTT. It yields the protein CASSAEISNQPQHF. Complete variable domain (other parts from reference TRBV28 and TRBJ1-5): DVKVTQSSRYLVKRTGEKVFLECVQDMDHENMFWYRQDPGLGLRLIYFSYDVKMKEKGDIPEGYSVSREKKERFSLILESASTNQTSMYLCASSAEISNQPQHFGDGTRLSIL.

This sequence joins TRBV5-4 and TRBJ1-2; TRBD1 agrees at 8 bases. The CDR3 extends over 15 amino acids. Unmatched junction bases numbered 10, after V lost 1 base and J lost 8 bases. Germline CDR1 reads SGHNT; CDR2 reads YYREEE (reference sequence). The chain's CDR3 is CASSLRAGGARGYTF. DNA for the CDR3: TGTGCCAGCAGCTTGAGGGCAGGGGGCGCAAGGGGCTACACCTTC.

The chain has TRBV5-1 and TRBJ2-3; D possibly corresponds to TRBD1 (6 bases). The CDR3 runs to 15 residues. V was shortened by 6 bases and J by 0 bases, with 14 bases between the two germline ends. Germline V gene lookup returns CDR1 SGHRS and CDR2 YFSETQ. CDR3 amino acids: CASTEDSTSTDTQYF. The DNA for the CDR3 is TGCGCCAGCACTGAGGACAGCACTAGCACAGATACGCAGTATTTT.

V is TRBV5-1 and J is TRBJ1-5; D is possibly TRBD1 (5 bases). This CDR3 has 14 amino acids. CDR1 and CDR2 from the germline V gene are SGHRS and YFSETQ. V shed 2 bases and J shed 4 bases, with 10 bases lying between them. CDR3: CASSLSAGNQPQHF. For the CDR3, the DNA is TGCGCCAGCAGCTTATCCGCAGGGAATCAGCCCCAGCATTTT.

This chain joins TRBV5-6 and TRBJ2-4, with D possibly matching TRBD1 (6 bases). V lost 4 bases to trimming and J lost 0 bases, with 14 bases between them. This CDR3 contains 16 residues. The germline V gene encodes CDR1 SGHDT and CDR2 YYEEEE. The CDR3 DNA is TGTGCCAGCAGCCCCCCAGGGGTTCTAGCCAAAAACATTCAGTACTTC. Protein product: CASSPPGVLAKNIQYF.

The chain employs TRBV18 and TRBJ2-2, with D unresolved. There are 13 residues in the CDR3. Germline values: CDR1 KGHSH, CDR2 LQKENI. Between the trimmed V and J ends, which lost 1 base and 6 bases, there was a span of 6 bases. CDR3 in amino acids: CASSPRGAGELFF. The CDR3 nucleotides are TGTGCCAGCTCACCACGTGGGGCCGGGGAGCTGTTTTTT.

The chain joins TRBV5-1 to TRBJ2-7; 11 bases are a match to TRBD2. CDR1 is SGHRS, CDR2 YFSETQ, per germline. The junction had 6 bases not matched to a gene; V was cut back by 4 bases and J by 3 bases. The CDR3 has 15 residues. The CDR3 nucleotides are TGCGCCAGCAGCCTGGGACTAGCGGATGACTACGAGCAGTACTTC. Its translation: CASSLGLADDYEQYF.

V gene TRBV5-1 combines with J gene TRBJ2-2, with D unclear. The CDR3 has 14 amino acids. Trimming cost V 6 bases and J 6 bases, with 15 bases left between them. Looked up from germline, CDR1 is SGHRS and CDR2 is YFSETQ. The CDR3 region is CASKVEGWAGELFF. DNA for the CDR3: TGCGCCAGCAAGGTGGAAGGATGGGCCGGGGAGCTGTTTTTT. The full variable domain, with the rest looked up from reference TRBV5-1 and TRBJ2-2, is KAGVTQTPRYLIKTRGQQVTLSCSPISGHRSVSWYQQTPGQGLQFLFEYFSETQRNKGNFPGRFSGRQFSNSRSEMNVSTLELGDSALYLCASKVEGWAGELFFGEGSRLTVL.

The gene calls are TRBV6-6 and TRBJ2-5; a possible D gene is TRBD2 (7 bases). Germline V gene sequence: CDR1 MNHNY, CDR2 SVGAGI (reference sequence). The V end lost 6 bases, the J end lost 1 base, and 12 bases lay between the germline ends. This CDR3 has 14 amino acids. The CDR3 region is CASRRGGSQETQYF. CDR3 sequence (DNA): TGTGCCAGCAGAAGGGGGGGGAGCCAAGAGACCCAGTACTTC.